The 27 T cell receptor beta chains below come from one sample, sequenced in a study of blood T cell repertoires in COVID-19. Assay: immunoSEQ multiplex PCR; the TCRdb copy retains only in-frame clones and omits some. This repertoire shows some 420,000 clones, approximately 92% found once; its top ten account for 1.1%. The sample consisted of PBMCs or T cells enriched from blood (not recorded which). The receptors here all came from a man aged 30-40 years who had recovered from COVID-19.

The J gene is TRBJ1-1, the V gene TRBV5-1; 8 bases are a match to TRBD1. Germline-derived CDR1 and CDR2 are SGHRS and YFSETQ. The CDR3 is 14 residues long. V lost 4 bases and J lost 3; bases outside the gene matches: 5. Here the CDR3 DNA reads TGCGCCAGCAGCCCAGGACAGGGATACACTGAAGCTTTCTTT. Its protein is CASSPGQGYTEAFF.

The rearrangement links TRBV24-1 to TRBJ2-5; tentative D call: TRBD1 (6 bases). CDR1 is KGHDR and CDR2 is SFDVKD in the germline V gene. This CDR3 region has 14 residues. Between the trimmed V and J ends, which lost 1 base and 4 bases, there was a span of 9 bases. CDR3 sequence reads: CATSDFAGVETQYF. The CDR3 DNA is TGTGCCACCAGTGATTTCGCAGGGGTAGAGACCCAGTACTTC.

The chain recombines TRBV12-3 or TRBV12-4 with TRBJ1-2; TRBD1 matches 7 bases. CDR3 length: 13 residues. V dropped 5 bases and J dropped 7; count of bases not matched to a gene: 7. CDR3 sequence: CASSPRAGGGYTF. CDR3 sequence (DNA): TGTGCCAGCAGTCCCCGGGCAGGGGGTGGCTACACCTTC.

V is TRBV19 and J is TRBJ2-6; 11 bases map to TRBD1. CDR3 length equals 16 residues. Germline CDR1 LNHDA, CDR2 SQIVND (reference sequence). V shed 5 bases, J shed 0 bases, and the junction held 0 bases outside the gene matches. CDR3 amino acids: CASSGTGGSGANVLTF. DNA for the CDR3: TGTGCCAGTAGTGGGACAGGGGGCTCTGGGGCCAACGTCCTGACTTTC.

The rearrangement uses TRBV28 and TRBJ2-2; weak D call: TRBD1 (6 bases). With 6 bases removed from V and 1 base from J, the gap between germline ends came to 9 bases. The CDR3 runs 14 residues. Germline lookup yields CDR1 MDHEN and CDR2 SYDVKM. CDR3 nucleotides: TGTGCCAGCAGACTACAGGGGAACACCGGGGAGCTGTTTTTT. Translation: CASRLQGNTGELFF.

The CDR3 DNA sequence: TGTGCCAGCAGTTTATACACAGGGGAAACCAATTCACCCCTCCACTTT. Protein sequence: CASSLYTGETNSPLHF. The chain joins TRBV28 to TRBJ1-6; 7 bases fit TRBD1. The CDR3 runs 16 residues. Germline CDR1 and CDR2: MDHEN and SYDVKM. J gave up 7 bases and V 1 base, and 7 bases lay outside the gene matches.

The chain uses TRBV5-1 and TRBJ2-7; TRBD1 matches at 7 bases. The CDR3 sequence is 13 residues long. Germline V gene lookup returns CDR1 SGHRS and CDR2 YFSETQ. The V and J ends lost 4 bases and 4 bases, in that order; junction bases with no gene match: 5. The CDR3 protein is CASSVGTAYEQYF. The CDR3 region has the DNA TGCGCCAGCAGCGTCGGGACAGCTTACGAGCAGTACTTC.

This clone was counted a single time. DNA for the CDR3: TGTGCCAGCAGCCCCCAAATCAATTCGGACAGTACCAATGAGCAGTTCTTC. Translated, it gives CASSPQINSDSTNEQFF. The chain uses TRBV7-8 and TRBJ2-1; D perhaps matches TRBD1 (6 bases). CDR1 SGHVS and CDR2 FQNEAQ come from the germline V gene. This CDR3 region has 17 residues. V gave up 5 bases and J gave up 6 bases, with 23 bases separating them.

The chain combines TRBV5-1 with TRBJ1-4, with D maybe TRBD1 (6 bases). Germline CDR1 reads SGHRS; CDR2 reads YFSETQ. The CDR3 has 15 amino acids. The V gene lost 0 bases and the J gene lost 8 bases, with 14 bases spanning the gap. CDR3 nucleotides: TGCGCCAGCAGCTTGGAGGGGGACGCGGCCGAAAAACTGTTTTTT. This encodes CASSLEGDAAEKLFF.

The CDR3 DNA sequence: TGTGCCAGTAGTCTCCCAGGGCTTTTTTCACAGGAGCAGTACTTC. Translation gives CASSLPGLFSQEQYF. The V and J genes are TRBV19 and TRBJ2-7; a possible D gene is TRBD1 (5 bases). CDR1 is LNHDA, CDR2 SQIVND, per germline (reference sequence). This CDR3 has 15 residues. V lost 5 bases to trimming and J lost 7 bases, with 21 bases between them.

The chain couples TRBV2 to TRBJ2-3; D ambiguous. The CDR3 has 16 amino acids. In germline, CDR1 is SNHLY, CDR2 FYNNEI. The V end lost 4 bases, the J end lost 1 base, and 15 bases lay between the germline ends. CDR3 coding DNA: TGTGCCAGCAGTGGTTTACGTACATTCGGCACAGATACGCAGTATTTT. Its translation: CASSGLRTFGTDTQYF.

This clone was seen once. The chain recombines TRBV20-1 with TRBJ1-1; perhaps TRBD1 as D (6 bases). In germline, CDR1 is DFQATT, CDR2 SNEGSKA (reference sequence). V lost 3 bases and J lost 6, with 8 bases in between. The CDR3 loop spans 11 amino acids. CDR3 bases: TGCAGTGCTAGTCGACAGGCTGAAGCTTTCTTT. Protein sequence: CSASRQAEAFF.

This clone was seen just once. This chain connects TRBV19 to TRBJ1-1; a weak D match, TRBD1 (5 bases). CDR3 length: 18 residues. Germline CDR1 LNHDA, CDR2 SQIVND (reference sequence). Trimming shortened V by 1 base and J by 3 bases, and 21 bases separated the two germline ends. The chain's CDR3 is CASSIGGQLETFYTEAFF. The DNA of the CDR3 is TGTGCCAGTAGTATAGGGGGCCAGCTAGAGACGTTCTACACTGAAGCTTTCTTT.

This clone was seen a handful of times. V is TRBV6-2 or TRBV6-3 and J is TRBJ2-7; possibly TRBD2 for D (5 bases). V was trimmed by 2 bases and J by 4 bases, leaving 9 bases between them. Looked up from germline, CDR1 is MNHEY and CDR2 is SVGEGT. The CDR3 is 13 amino acids. CDR3: CASSYERTYEQYF. In nucleotides, the CDR3 is TGTGCCAGCAGTTACGAGAGGACTTACGAGCAGTACTTC.

This clone appeared once. This CDR3 is CASSSRGSTDTQYF. In DNA form, the CDR3 reads TGTGCCAGCAGCTCCAGAGGCAGCACAGATACGCAGTATTTT. The chain employs TRBV5-4 and TRBJ2-3; D remains ambiguous. The V end lost 3 bases, the J end lost 0 bases, and 8 bases lay between the germline ends. This CDR3 is built from 14 residues. The germline V gene has CDR1 SGHNT and CDR2 YYREEE (reference sequence).

This clone was counted a single time. The chain uses TRBV24-1 and TRBJ2-1; D perhaps matches TRBD2 (6 bases). Germline CDR1 reads KGHDR; CDR2 reads SFDVKD. V lost 4 bases and J 2 bases, leaving 17 bases between the germline ends. The CDR3 extends over 17 amino acids. The CDR3 DNA reads TGTGCCACCAGTGACTCTGGGAGCGGGCGAACCTACAATGAGCAGTTCTTC. It translates to CATSDSGSGRTYNEQFF.

This chain connects TRBV27 to TRBJ1-4; D unclear. Looked up from germline, CDR1 is MNHEY and CDR2 is SMNVEV (reference sequence). The CDR3 totals 13 residues. The V and J ends lost 5 bases and 2 bases respectively, with 6 bases between them. The CDR3 loop reads CASSRGTNEKLFF. The CDR3 nucleotides read TGTGCCAGCAGTCGGGGTACTAATGAAAAACTGTTTTTT.

This clone appeared a single time. This chain joins TRBV13 and TRBJ2-7; 11 bases map to TRBD1. The CDR3 extends over 14 amino acids. Trimming at V came to 5 bases and at J to 7 bases, leaving 7 bases not matched to a gene. Germline assignment: CDR1 PRHDT and CDR2 FYEKMQ (reference sequence). CDR3 nucleotide sequence: TGTGCCAGCAGCCTCGGACAGGGGGCGCGGGAGCAGTACTTC. Protein sequence: CASSLGQGAREQYF.

CDR3 loop: CATSMGGLDGYNQPQHF. The CDR3 nucleotides read TGTGCCACCAGCATGGGGGGATTAGACGGTTACAATCAGCCCCAGCATTTT. This rearrangement joins TRBV15 to TRBJ1-5; TRBD1 might be the D (5 bases). The V end lost 4 bases, the J end lost 3 bases, and 19 bases lay between the germline ends. The CDR3 is made up of 17 amino acids. Germline V gene sequence: CDR1 LNHNV, CDR2 YYDKDF (reference sequence).

This clone was seen once. The chain has TRBV5-6 and TRBJ2-7; 7 nucleotides match TRBD1. Trimming cost V 4 bases and J 0 bases; bases outside gene matches: 7. Germline V gene sequence: CDR1 SGHDT, CDR2 YYEEEE. This CDR3 is built from 15 residues. CDR3 sequence reads: CASSPPGQNSYEQYF. The CDR3 nucleotides read TGTGCCAGCAGCCCACCGGGACAGAACTCCTACGAGCAGTACTTC.

The J gene is TRBJ2-1, the V gene TRBV4-1; 9 positions agree with TRBD2. The V and J ends lost 0 bases and 9 bases, in that order; junction bases with no gene match: 12. The germline V gene has CDR1 MGHRA and CDR2 YSYEKL. The CDR3 loop spans 17 amino acids. CDR3 amino acids: CASSQEASGDLLGEQFF. CDR3 sequence (DNA): TGCGCCAGCAGCCAAGAGGCTAGCGGGGATCTCCTTGGTGAGCAGTTCTTC.

The chain combines TRBV5-1 with TRBJ2-3, with TRBD2 identical over 9 bases. Germline loops: CDR1 SGHRS, CDR2 YFSETQ. J was trimmed by 1 base and V by 4 bases; bases with no gene match: 10. This CDR3 comprises 17 residues. The CDR3, as DNA: TGCGCCAGCAGCCCACAGACTAGCGGTGGGGGCACAGATACGCAGTATTTT. Translation: CASSPQTSGGGTDTQYF.

This clone has a handful of counts. J is TRBJ2-5 and V is TRBV7-9; the D gene is possibly TRBD1 (6 bases). The V and J ends lost 1 base and 1 base respectively, with 7 bases between them. Germline values: CDR1 SEHNR, CDR2 FQNEAQ (reference sequence). The CDR3 runs 14 residues. The CDR3 region is CASSLDRAQETQYF. The CDR3 bases are TGTGCCAGCAGCTTAGACAGGGCCCAAGAGACCCAGTACTTC. Complete variable domain (other parts from reference TRBV7-9 and TRBJ2-5): DTGVSQNPRHKITKRGQNVTFRCDPISEHNRLYWYRQTLGQGPEFLTYFQNEAQLEKSRLLSDRFSAERPKGSFSTLEIQRTEQGDSAMYLCASSLDRAQETQYFGPGTRLLVL.

The chain couples TRBV2 to TRBJ2-2; tentative D call: TRBD2 (6 bases). The germline gives CDR1 SNHLY, CDR2 FYNNEI. The V and J ends lost 3 bases and 3 bases respectively, with 17 bases between them. The length of the CDR3 is 17 residues. As DNA, the CDR3 is TGTGCCAGCAGTGAGCCGATGTGGGCGGGGTACACCGGGGAGCTGTTTTTT. Protein: CASSEPMWAGYTGELFF.

The gene calls are TRBV3-1 (or the pseudogene TRBV3-2) and TRBJ2-7; D is ambiguous. From germline, CDR1 is LGHDT and CDR2 YNNKEL (reference sequence). V lost 4 bases and J 9 bases, leaving 16 bases between the germline ends. This CDR3 spans 13 amino acids. The CDR3 DNA sequence: TGTGCCAGCAGCCCCGGCGGCAGCCCGGGGCAGTACTTC. It yields the protein CASSPGGSPGQYF.

As regards this clone: Other DNA sequences in this specimen translate into the identical CDR3. The rearrangement uses TRBV2 and TRBJ2-5; D is unclear. The V gene's germline CDR1 is SNHLY and CDR2 FYNNEI. There are 11 residues in the CDR3. The V end lost 6 bases, the J end lost 2 bases, and 4 bases lay between the germline ends. The CDR3 nucleotides are TGTGCCAGCAGCCCACAAGAGACCCAGTACTTC. This sequence encodes CASSPQETQYF.

The V call is TRBV6-5, the J call TRBJ2-1; D gene ambiguous. V was trimmed by 7 bases and J by 5 bases, leaving 15 bases between them. CDR3 length: 14 residues. Germline V lookup: CDR1 MNHEY, CDR2 SVGAGI. CDR3 protein: CASNPPGSHNEQFF. CDR3 nucleotide sequence: TGTGCCAGCAACCCCCCCGGGTCCCACAATGAGCAGTTCTTC.